This TCR beta chain originates from a study of shared clonotypes between healthy human individuals. Study-wide context: CD4 naive and memory got three plates each, CD8 naive two, CD8 memory one.

In the naive CD8 group, cells lacked CD45RO and were positively selected for CCR7, so terminally differentiated effector memory CD45RA+ cells were left out. The deep-level immunoSEQ assay was used. How the authors handled the data: Filtering differed since immunoSEQ provided only junctions, with no quality scores. Measured with immunoSEQ multiplex PCR; TCRdb has only the in-frame clones, and not every one. The DNA was the basis for D and trimming; V, J and clone size are from that table. The table has some 2 million clones, about 95% seen once. The CDR3 extends over 16 amino acids. Germline values: CDR1 LGHNA, CDR2 YSLEER. V lost 0 bases to trimming and J lost 0 bases, with 10 bases between them.

The clonotype comes from a man aged 18 to 29 in good health. The chain couples TRBV4-3 to TRBJ2-3; D gene unclear. Sequencing was carried out using naive CD8+ T cells sorted from blood. CDR3 sequence reads: CASSQEKGVSTDTQYF. The CDR3 DNA reads TGCGCCAGCAGCCAAGAGAAAGGCGTTAGCACAGATACGCAGTATTTT.